The 32 T cell receptor beta chains given below trace back to one sample, sequenced in a study of blood T cell repertoires in COVID-19. Libraries were prepared by immunoSEQ multiplex PCR; TCRdb keeps only in-frame clonotypes and omits some of them. This sample yields 300,000 to 400,000 clones, of which 90% are seen a single time; around 3.9% belongs to the top ten. The sequenced sample consisted of PBMCs or T cells enriched from blood (not recorded which). The source is a woman aged 30 to 39 who had been exposed to COVID-19.

V gene TRBV14 combines with J gene TRBJ2-7; unclear D gene. Germline-derived CDR1 and CDR2 are SGHDN and FVKESK. CDR3 length equals 13 residues. V was clipped by 4 bases and J by 6 bases, with 13 bases between them. The CDR3 here is CASSPNVRGEQYF. CDR3 nucleotide sequence: TGTGCCAGCAGCCCGAACGTTCGAGGCGAGCAGTACTTC.

The CDR3 sequence: CSVFDRDNYGYTF. The CDR3, as DNA: TGCAGCGTTTTCGACAGGGACAACTATGGCTACACCTTC. The chain uses TRBV29-1 and TRBJ1-2, with 7 positions matching TRBD1. The V segment lost 5 bases and the J segment 2 bases; nucleotides outside the gene matches: 5. The CDR3 runs to 13 residues. Germline V CDR1 and CDR2: SQVTM, ANQGSEA.

The J gene is TRBJ1-3, the V gene TRBV5-1; D possibly corresponds to TRBD1 (5 bases). Germline CDR1 and CDR2: SGHRS and YFSETQ. Trimming pared 1 base from V and 4 bases from J, leaving 15 bases between. The CDR3 length is 16 residues. CDR3 nucleotides: TGCGCCAGCAGCTTGTTGGGCCCGCGACAGGGAAACACCATATATTTT. This encodes CASSLLGPRQGNTIYF.

The V and J genes are TRBV18 and TRBJ2-3, with D hard to call. This CDR3 is 15 amino acids long. The V gene's germline CDR1 is KGHSH and CDR2 LQKENI. Trimming cost V 7 bases and J 6 bases, with 20 bases left between them. This CDR3 is CASFSTGLALDTQYF. The CDR3 region has the DNA TGTGCCAGCTTTAGTACTGGGCTTGCCCTTGATACGCAGTATTTT. Based on the CDR3 plus reference TRBV18 and TRBJ2-3, the full variable domain is NAGVMQNPRHLVRRRGQEARLRCSPMKGHSHVYWYRQLPEEGLKFMVYLQKENIIDESGMPKERFSAEFPKEGPSILRIQQVVRGDSAAYFCASFSTGLALDTQYFGPGTRLTVL.

The V and J genes are TRBV5-4 and TRBJ2-2; D is perhaps TRBD1 (6 bases). V lost 4 bases to trimming and J lost 0 bases, with 10 bases between them. The CDR3 is 15 residues long. Germline values: CDR1 SGHNT, CDR2 YYREEE (reference sequence). The CDR3 here is CASSAGTPNTGELFF. The DNA for the CDR3 is TGTGCCAGCAGCGCCGGGACACCGAACACCGGGGAGCTGTTTTTT.

This chain connects TRBV5-1 to TRBJ1-3, with D possibly being TRBD1 (6 bases). The germline V and J ends were trimmed by 4 bases and 0 bases, with 11 bases remaining between them. Germline V gene sequence: CDR1 SGHRS, CDR2 YFSETQ. This CDR3 contains 15 residues. Written as DNA, the CDR3 is TGCGCCAGCAGCCTCGGACAGCACTCTGGAAACACCATATATTTT. This encodes CASSLGQHSGNTIYF.

The CDR3 DNA reads TGTGCCAGCAGCATCTCAGCGGGGGCCTTACCAGTACAGTTCTTC. Its protein product is CASSISAGALPVQFF. The J gene is TRBJ2-1, the V gene TRBV6-5; 8 nucleotides line up with TRBD2. The CDR3 is 15 residues long. V was pared by 6 bases and J by 13 bases, with 17 bases of the junction left unmatched. CDR1 is MNHEY, CDR2 SVGAGI, per germline.

The chain links TRBV2 to TRBJ2-5; D might be TRBD1 (5 bases). V lost 7 bases and J 3 bases, leaving 15 bases between the germline ends. The CDR3 spans 14 residues. The germline V gene encodes CDR1 SNHLY and CDR2 FYNNEI. Written as DNA, the CDR3 is TGTGCCAGCACCCCCTGGGGCATCGAAGAGACCCAGTACTTC. Its translation is CASTPWGIEETQYF.

The rearrangement joins TRBV25-1 to TRBJ2-2; tentatively, D is TRBD2 (6 bases). V was shortened by 3 bases and J by 2 bases, with 16 bases between the two germline ends. Germline-derived CDR1 and CDR2 are MGHDK and SYGVNS. The CDR3 has 17 amino acids. The CDR3 protein is CASSDGVRGSNTGELFF. CDR3 nucleotide sequence: TGTGCCAGCAGTGATGGAGTCCGGGGGTCTAACACCGGGGAGCTGTTTTTT. Full variable domain (outside the CDR3, taken from reference TRBV25-1 and TRBJ2-2): EADIYQTPRYLVIGTGKKITLECSQTMGHDKMYWYQQDPGMELHLIHYSYGVNSTEKGDLSSESTVSRIRTEHFPLTLESARPSHTSQYLCASSDGVRGSNTGELFFGEGSRLTVL.

The J gene is TRBJ2-2, the V gene TRBV7-2, with TRBD1 as a possible D gene (6 bases). CDR3 size: 12 residues. CDR1 and CDR2 from the germline V gene are SGHTA and FQGNSA. V shed 5 bases and J shed 6 bases, with 7 bases lying between them. The CDR3 DNA reads TGTGCCAGCAGCGCAGGGGCCGGGGAGCTGTTTTTT. It translates to CASSAGAGELFF.

The chain has TRBV4-1 and TRBJ2-7, with TRBD2 matching over 7 bases. CDR3 length: 18 residues. V was pared by 0 bases and J by 3 bases, with 14 bases of the junction left unmatched. Germline V lookup: CDR1 MGHRA, CDR2 YSYEKL. The CDR3 coding sequence is TGCGCCAGCAGCCAAGAAACCCCGCGAGGGAGGGCTGGCTACGAGCAGTACTTC. It is translated as CASSQETPRGRAGYEQYF.

J is TRBJ2-7 and V is TRBV7-8; a weak D match, TRBD1 (6 bases). V was shortened by 5 bases and J by 3 bases, with 20 bases between the two germline ends. Germline assignment: CDR1 SGHVS and CDR2 FQNEAQ. The CDR3 sequence is 16 residues long. The CDR3 DNA reads TGTGCCAGCAGCCCCCCCACAGGGCTTCTCATCTACGAGCAGTACTTC. Protein product: CASSPPTGLLIYEQYF.

V usage is TRBV7-9 and J usage is TRBJ2-2; perhaps TRBD1 as D (6 bases). V gave up 5 bases and J gave up 5 bases, with 21 bases separating them. This CDR3 comprises 17 residues. Germline V CDR1 and CDR2: SEHNR, FQNEAQ (reference sequence). CDR3 sequence (DNA): TGTGCCAGCAGCCCCAAATACAGGGAGAGGATGACCGGGGAGCTGTTTTTT. This codes for CASSPKYRERMTGELFF.

This clone was seen just once. This chain connects TRBV20-1 to TRBJ1-2, with D hard to call. The germline V gene has CDR1 DFQATT and CDR2 SNEGSKA (reference sequence). The CDR3 totals 11 residues. Trimming took off 6 bases at V and 8 bases at J, with 13 bases between the two ends. CDR3 loop: CSAARTGGYTF. The CDR3 nucleotides are TGCAGTGCCGCGAGGACTGGGGGCTACACCTTC.

The V and J genes are TRBV5-4 and TRBJ2-2, with 7 bases identical to TRBD1. This CDR3 is built from 15 residues. V shed 5 bases, J shed 4 bases, and the junction held 8 bases outside the gene matches. Germline lookup yields CDR1 SGHNT and CDR2 YYREEE (reference sequence). This CDR3 reads CASRSASGGTGELFF. CDR3 in DNA: TGTGCCAGCAGGTCCGCCTCAGGGGGCACCGGGGAGCTGTTTTTT.

The CDR3 spells CASSLAMGEQYF. The CDR3, as DNA: TGTGCCAGCAGTTTAGCCATGGGCGAGCAGTACTTC. This chain connects TRBV6-5 to TRBJ2-7, with D unresolved. This CDR3 region has 12 residues. CDR1 and CDR2 (germline): MNHEY, SVGAGI. V was shortened by 4 bases and J by 6 bases, with 10 bases between the two germline ends.

V usage is TRBV3-1 (or the pseudogene TRBV3-2) and J usage is TRBJ1-4; tentatively, D is TRBD1 (5 bases). Germline V CDR1 and CDR2: LGHDT, YNNKEL (reference sequence). The CDR3 is made up of 14 amino acids. V was cut by 4 bases and J by 8 bases, with 14 bases left in between. CDR3 sequence: CASSLQRGGEKLFF. CDR3 bases: TGTGCCAGCAGCCTGCAGAGGGGAGGGGAAAAACTGTTTTTT.

The genes are TRBV16 and TRBJ2-5; 8 bases align to TRBD2. Germline-derived CDR1 and CDR2 are KGHSY and FQNENV. The CDR3 runs to 16 residues. V trimming: 5 bases; J trimming: 0 bases; junction bases outside the gene matches: 8. The CDR3 protein is CASSAREDGYQETQYF. CDR3 coding DNA: TGTGCCAGCAGCGCGCGGGAGGACGGGTACCAAGAGACCCAGTACTTC. Combining the CDR3 with reference TRBV16 and TRBJ2-5 gives the whole variable domain GEEVAQTPKHLVRGEGQKAKLYCAPIKGHSYVFWYQQVLKNEFKFLISFQNENVFDETGMPKERFSAKCLPNSPCSLEIQATKLEDSAVYFCASSAREDGYQETQYFGPGTRLLVL.

V gene TRBV5-1 combines with J gene TRBJ2-1, with D perhaps TRBD1 (5 bases). This CDR3 is 13 amino acids long. Germline lookup yields CDR1 SGHRS and CDR2 YFSETQ. Trimming took off 0 bases at V and 6 bases at J, with 7 bases between the two ends. CDR3 sequence (DNA): TGCGCCAGCAGCTTGGGACAGCCCAATGAGCAGTTCTTC. This sequence encodes CASSLGQPNEQFF.

This rearrangement joins TRBV12-1 to TRBJ2-3; the DNA was not compared with TRBD2, the D call given in the table. TRBV12-1 is a known pseudogene. The CDR3 totals 20 residues. The CDR3 region is CASSSSPGLAGVYDTDTQYF. CDR3 in DNA: TGTGCCAGCAGCTCCTCCCCTGGACTAGCGGGCGTCTACGACACAGATACGCAGTATTTT.

The sample holds one count of this clone. The chain uses TRBV29-1 and TRBJ1-5; 10 nucleotides line up with TRBD1. The germline CDR1 and CDR2 sequences are SQVTM and ANQGSEA. The CDR3 totals 17 residues. The V and J ends lost 7 bases and 0 bases, in that order; junction bases with no gene match: 12. CDR3 protein: CSGPGQGSPYSNQPQHF. CDR3 nucleotides: TGCAGCGGACCGGGACAGGGGAGCCCTTATAGCAATCAGCCCCAGCATTTT.

The J gene is TRBJ1-2, the V gene TRBV7-3; D gene unclear. V was clipped by 1 base and J by 6 bases, with 9 bases between them. CDR3 length equals 13 residues. Germline loops: CDR1 SGHTA, CDR2 FQGTGA. The CDR3 loop reads CASSLRPHDGYTF. The CDR3 DNA reads TGTGCCAGCAGCTTAAGGCCTCACGATGGCTACACCTTC.

The V call is TRBV19, the J call TRBJ1-5; 9 bases align to TRBD1. Germline V CDR1 and CDR2: LNHDA, SQIVND (reference sequence). The V gene end was trimmed by 5 bases and the J gene end by 7 bases; junction bases not matched to a gene: 12. CDR3 length equals 16 residues. The CDR3 DNA sequence: TGTGCCAGTAGTGGGGGACAGGGACTCACCAGGCAGCCCCAGCATTTT. Its translation: CASSGGQGLTRQPQHF.

The V gene is TRBV6-5, the J gene TRBJ2-3; D is undetermined. V was cut by 4 bases and J by 7 bases, with 12 bases left in between. The V gene's germline CDR1 is MNHEY and CDR2 SVGAGI. The CDR3 is made up of 13 amino acids. The CDR3 sequence is CASSSLDANTQYF. The CDR3 nucleotides are TGTGCCAGCAGTTCCCTAGACGCAAATACGCAGTATTTT.

The chain recombines TRBV4-1 with TRBJ1-6; the match to TRBD1 covers 7 bases. J was trimmed by 5 bases and V by 0 bases; bases with no gene match: 7. The CDR3 sequence is 17 residues long. In germline, CDR1 is MGHRA, CDR2 YSYEKL. CDR3 bases: TGCGCCAGCAGCCAAGATCCGTTTCAGGGGGATAATTCACCCCTCCACTTT. Translating gives CASSQDPFQGDNSPLHF.

V usage is TRBV3-1 (or the pseudogene TRBV3-2) and J usage is TRBJ2-3; TRBD2 agrees at 14 bases. This CDR3 comprises 19 residues. Trimming cost V 1 base and J 0 bases; bases outside gene matches: 6. CDR1 and CDR2 from the germline V gene are LGHDT and YNNKEL (reference sequence). The CDR3 region has the DNA TGTGCCAGCAGCCAAGGACTAGCGGGGGGGCTTCTGAGCACAGATACGCAGTATTTT. The encoded protein is CASSQGLAGGLLSTDTQYF.

V and J are TRBV5-1 and TRBJ1-2; the match to TRBD1 covers 7 bases. The V gene end was trimmed by 0 bases and the J gene end by 3 bases; junction bases not matched to a gene: 2. The CDR3 loop spans 14 amino acids. CDR1 is SGHRS, CDR2 YFSETQ, per germline. CDR3 sequence reads: CASSLEQGDYGYTF. The CDR3 DNA reads TGCGCCAGCAGCTTGGAGCAGGGGGACTATGGCTACACCTTC.

V and J are TRBV11-1 and TRBJ2-1; no clear D. This CDR3 contains 13 residues. Trimming cost V 3 bases and J 7 bases, with 10 bases left between them. Germline assignment: CDR1 SGHAT and CDR2 FQDESV (reference sequence). CDR3 bases: TGTGCCAGCAGCTTTTTTCCTAAAAATGAGCAGTTCTTC. It specifies CASSFFPKNEQFF.

V usage is TRBV7-9 and J usage is TRBJ1-3, with 9 bases that match TRBD1. After removal of 8 bases from V and 0 bases from J, the junction contained 11 bases not matched to a gene. The CDR3 extends over 17 amino acids. Germline V gives CDR1 SEHNR, CDR2 FQNEAQ (reference sequence). CDR3 DNA: TGTGCCAGCTCCCTCGGAGGGACAGGGCGCTCTGGAAACACCATATATTTT. This codes for CASSLGGTGRSGNTIYF.

CDR3 protein: CSVDDRVAYGYTF. The CDR3 DNA follows: TGCAGCGTCGACGACAGGGTAGCATATGGCTACACCTTC. This chain joins TRBV29-1 and TRBJ1-2; 7 positions match TRBD1. This CDR3 contains 13 residues. Germline V gene sequence: CDR1 SQVTM, CDR2 ANQGSEA. V was pared by 6 bases and J by 5 bases, with 9 bases of the junction left unmatched.

This clone appeared once. The rearrangement joins TRBV11-2 to TRBJ2-1; maybe TRBD1 (6 bases). V was trimmed by 3 bases and J by 10 bases, leaving 10 bases between them. This CDR3 has 12 amino acids. CDR1 is SGHAT, CDR2 FQNNGV, per germline. The CDR3 sequence: CASSFSTGEQFF. CDR3 nucleotide sequence: TGTGCCAGCAGCTTTTCCACAGGGGAGCAGTTCTTC. The whole variable domain, remainder taken from reference TRBV11-2 and TRBJ2-1, is EAGVAQSPRYKIIEKRQSVAFWCNPISGHATLYWYQQILGQGPKLLIQFQNNGVVDDSQLPKDRFSAERLKGVDSTLKIQPAKLEDSAVYLCASSFSTGEQFFGPGTRLTVL.

V usage is TRBV7-9 and J usage is TRBJ2-1; possible D gene TRBD1, 5 bases. This CDR3 contains 16 residues. Germline CDR1 and CDR2: SEHNR and FQNEAQ (reference sequence). V dropped 4 bases and J dropped 0 bases, with 13 bases sitting between them. The CDR3 region is CASSSNRQSSYNEQFF. The CDR3 DNA follows: TGTGCCAGCAGCTCAAACCGACAGAGCTCCTACAATGAGCAGTTCTTC.